The source of this TCR beta chain is a study of Graves' ophthalmopathy and Graves' hyperthyroidism. Regarding the study as a whole: Most thyroid-expanded clonotypes exceeding 0.001 frequency were also found in blood. Ophthalmopathy progression cases were predicted by the model with 55% to 71% sensitivity and roughly 72% specificity.

From RNA, the CDR3 regions of TCR beta chains were amplified and sequenced. RT-PCR was first run with HTBI primers, then multiplex PCR in a second round. TCRdb reanalysed the multiplex PCR reads using MiXCR and keeps one entry per CDR3 protein. This sample has roughly 480,000 distinct CDR3 sequences, with roughly an eighth found just once. This clonotype was found many times. Its antigen is currently unknown. The CDR3 loop spans 13 amino acids. Trimming pared 2 bases from V and 11 bases from J, leaving 15 bases between. The germline V gene encodes CDR1 MNHEY and CDR2 SVGAGI. The sequenced sample was blood. The rearrangement links TRBV6-5 to TRBJ1-1; D may be TRBD1 (5 bases). This clonotype was obtained from a woman younger than 45 with Graves' ophthalmopathy. Here the CDR3 DNA reads TGTGCCAGCAGTTACGAACCGGGCACAGGTGCTTTCTTT. Residues: CASSYEPGTGAFF.